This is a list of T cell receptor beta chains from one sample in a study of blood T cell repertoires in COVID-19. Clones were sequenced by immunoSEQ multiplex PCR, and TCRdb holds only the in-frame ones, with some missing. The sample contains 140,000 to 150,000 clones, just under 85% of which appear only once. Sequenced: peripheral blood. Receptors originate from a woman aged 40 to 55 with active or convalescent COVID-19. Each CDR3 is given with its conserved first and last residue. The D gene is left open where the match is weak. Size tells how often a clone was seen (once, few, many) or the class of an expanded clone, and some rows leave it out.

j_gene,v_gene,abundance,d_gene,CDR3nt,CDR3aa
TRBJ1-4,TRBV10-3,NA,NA,TGTGCCATCAGTGAAGAAGGGGGGGATGAAAAACTGTTTTTT,CAISEEGGDEKLFF
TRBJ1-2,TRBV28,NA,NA,TGTGCCAGCAGACTCCGACTCGATCTGGCTGGCTACACCTTC,CASRLRLDLAGYTF
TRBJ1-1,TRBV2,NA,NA,TGTGCCAGCAGCCTGGGCCGGAACACTGAAGCTTTCTTT,CASSLGRNTEAFF
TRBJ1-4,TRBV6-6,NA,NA,TGTGCCAGCAGTTTCCGGGCAACTAATGAAAAACTGTTTTTT,CASSFRATNEKLFF
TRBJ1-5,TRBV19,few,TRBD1,TGTGCCAGTAGTAGGACAGGGTTCAATCAGCCCCAGCATTTT,CASSRTGFNQPQHF
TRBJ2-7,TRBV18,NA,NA,TGTGCCAGCTCAGGCGACAGACGCCTGACCTACGAGCAGTACTTC,CASSGDRRLTYEQYF
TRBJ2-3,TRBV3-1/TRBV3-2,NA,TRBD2,TGTGCCAGCAACCAAGGTCTAGCGGTGGGGGATACGCAGTATTTT,CASNQGLAVGDTQYF
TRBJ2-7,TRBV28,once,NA,TGTGCCAGCAGCTCCTCCCTCTACGAGCAGTACTTC,CASSSSLYEQYF
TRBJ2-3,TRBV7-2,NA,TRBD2,TGTGCCAGCAGTCCGGATGGGCGGGAGGTGGATACGCAGTATTTT,CASSPDGREVDTQYF
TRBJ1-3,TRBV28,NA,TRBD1,TGTGCCAGCAGGCCCGGGACAGGTCCGCTGGGCTCTGGAAACACCATATATTTT,CASRPGTGPLGSGNTIYF
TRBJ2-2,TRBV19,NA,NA,TGTGCCAGTAGGCTACAGGCCCCCCGGACCGGGGAGCTGTTTTTT,CASRLQAPRTGELFF
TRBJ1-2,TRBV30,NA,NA,TGTGCCTGGAGTAGGTCGCAGGGGCGGTATGGCTACACCTTC,CAWSRSQGRYGYTF
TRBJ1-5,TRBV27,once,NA,TGTGCCAGCAGTCGCCCGGGTCTCAATCAGCCCCAGCATTTT,CASSRPGLNQPQHF
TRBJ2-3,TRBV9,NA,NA,TGTGCCAGCAGCGCTGGGGGGGATACGCAGTATTTT,CASSAGGDTQYF